This T cell receptor beta chain derives from a study of metastatic and nonmetastatic thyroid tumors. For the study at large: Peripheral blood and tumor or nodule samples from malignant and benign thyroid patients were compared.

As originally analysed: Clinicopathological groups differed in CDR3, with these differences serving to build a distant-metastasis classifier for papillary thyroid cancer. TCRdb reanalyzed the PCR reads with MiXCR. The V and J calls reflect TCRdb's pipeline rather than the authors' work. The data hold about 6,700 clones, with about 32% observed a single time. Each patient went into thyroid surgery without having received any treatment. Overall study findings and caveats: Versus benign nodules, malignant thyroid tumors reportedly had significantly higher TCR beta diversity, in blood and tumor.

Only a few counts were recorded for this clone. Its target is unknown. With 6 bases removed from V and 9 bases from J, the gap between germline ends came to 25 bases. This CDR3 has 16 residues. This TCR was sampled from a female donor with papillary thyroid cancer or a benign thyroid nodule (not recorded which). Some clones in this sample may be carry-over from other donors' samples. The chain links TRBV12-3 or TRBV12-4 to TRBJ2-3; D may correspond to TRBD1 or TRBD2 (5 bases each). Sample: adjacent normal tissue. CDR3 region: CASSQEGSRALRTQYF. The CDR3 nucleotides are TGTGCCAGCAGCCAAGAGGGCAGCAGGGCCCTCCGGACGCAGTATTTT.